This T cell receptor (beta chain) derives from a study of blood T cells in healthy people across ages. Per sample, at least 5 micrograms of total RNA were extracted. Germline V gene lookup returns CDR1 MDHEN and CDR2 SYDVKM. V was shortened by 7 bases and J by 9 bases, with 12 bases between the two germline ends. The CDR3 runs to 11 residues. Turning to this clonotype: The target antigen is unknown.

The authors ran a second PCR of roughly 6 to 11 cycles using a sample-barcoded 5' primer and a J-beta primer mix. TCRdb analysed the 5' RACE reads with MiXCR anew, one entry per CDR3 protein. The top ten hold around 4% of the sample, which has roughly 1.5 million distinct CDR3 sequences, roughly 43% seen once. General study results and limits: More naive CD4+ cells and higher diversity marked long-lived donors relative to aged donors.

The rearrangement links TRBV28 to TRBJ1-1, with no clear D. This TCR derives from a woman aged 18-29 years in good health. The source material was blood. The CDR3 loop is CASTLDWKAFF. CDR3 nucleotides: TGTGCCAGCACCCTTGACTGGAAAGCTTTCTTT. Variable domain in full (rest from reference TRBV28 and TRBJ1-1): DVKVTQSSRYLVKRTGEKVFLECVQDMDHENMFWYRQDPGLGLRLIYFSYDVKMKEKGDIPEGYSVSREKKERFSLILESASTNQTSMYLCASTLDWKAFFGQGTRLTVV.